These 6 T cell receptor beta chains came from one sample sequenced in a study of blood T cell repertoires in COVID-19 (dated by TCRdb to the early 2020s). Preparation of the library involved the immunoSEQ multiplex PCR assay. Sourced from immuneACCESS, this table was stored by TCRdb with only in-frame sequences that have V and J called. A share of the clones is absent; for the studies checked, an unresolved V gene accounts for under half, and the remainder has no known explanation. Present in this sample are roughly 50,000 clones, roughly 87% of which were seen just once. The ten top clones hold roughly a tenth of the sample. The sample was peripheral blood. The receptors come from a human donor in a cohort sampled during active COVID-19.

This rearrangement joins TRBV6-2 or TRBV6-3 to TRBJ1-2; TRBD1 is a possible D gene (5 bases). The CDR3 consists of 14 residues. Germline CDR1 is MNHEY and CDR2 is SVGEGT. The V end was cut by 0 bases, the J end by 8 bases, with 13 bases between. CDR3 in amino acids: CASSYSAQGGGYTF. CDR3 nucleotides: TGTGCCAGCAGTTACTCTGCGCAGGGAGGCGGCTACACCTTC.

Here the CDR3 DNA reads TGTGCCACCTCGCCTGGGACAGGCCTATCCGTGGCTGAAGATACGCAGTATTTT. Its protein product is CATSPGTGLSVAEDTQYF. The chain joins TRBV24-1 to TRBJ2-3, with TRBD1 matching over 8 bases. The V gene's germline CDR1 is KGHDR and CDR2 SFDVKD. The ends lost 9 bases at V and 5 bases at J; junction bases unmatched: 21. The CDR3 sequence is 18 residues long.

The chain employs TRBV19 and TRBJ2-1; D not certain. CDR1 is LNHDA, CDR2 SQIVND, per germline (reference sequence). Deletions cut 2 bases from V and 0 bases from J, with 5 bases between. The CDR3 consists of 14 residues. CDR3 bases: TGTGCCAGTAGTATATCCCTCTCCTACAATGAGCAGTTCTTC. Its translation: CASSISLSYNEQFF. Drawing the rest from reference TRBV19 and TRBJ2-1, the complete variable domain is DGGITQSPKYLFRKEGQNVTLSCEQNLNHDAMYWYRQDPGQGLRLIYYSQIVNDFQKGDIAEGYSVSREKKESFPLTVTSAQKNPTAFYLCASSISLSYNEQFFGPGTRLTVL.

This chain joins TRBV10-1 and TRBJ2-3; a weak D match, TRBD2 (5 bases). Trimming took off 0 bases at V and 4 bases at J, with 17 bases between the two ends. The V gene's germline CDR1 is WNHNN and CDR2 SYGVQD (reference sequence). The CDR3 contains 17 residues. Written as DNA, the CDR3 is TGCGCCAGCAGTGAGTCCACTAGATCCATTGGTTCAGATACGCAGTATTTT. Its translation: CASSESTRSIGSDTQYF.

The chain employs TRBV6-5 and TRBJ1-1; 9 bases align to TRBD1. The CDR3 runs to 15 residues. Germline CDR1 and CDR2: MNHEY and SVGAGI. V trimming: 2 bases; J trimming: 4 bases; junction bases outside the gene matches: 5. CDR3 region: CASSYKPTGGTEAFF. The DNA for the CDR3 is TGTGCCAGCAGTTACAAACCGACAGGGGGCACTGAAGCTTTCTTT.

CDR3 coding DNA: TGTGCCAGCAGCCAAAAGAGACAGGGAAGGGGTCAAGAGACCCAGTACTTC. It yields the protein CASSQKRQGRGQETQYF. The genes are TRBV5-4 and TRBJ2-5; 7 positions match TRBD1. The CDR3 has 17 residues. Unmatched junction bases numbered 14, after V lost 4 bases and J lost 2 bases. Looked up from germline, CDR1 is SGHNT and CDR2 is YYREEE (reference sequence).